This paragraph covers one T cell receptor (beta chain) sequence. Its specificity is unknown. Via MiXCR, TCRdb re-called the reads, giving one row per CDR3 protein. The sample includes around 300,000 distinct CDR3 sequences, 20% to 25% of them seen just once. Trimming pared 6 bases from V and 2 bases from J, leaving 16 bases between. From germline, CDR1 is SGHAT and CDR2 FQNNGV. This CDR3 region has 16 residues. The data stem from a study of T cell repertoires in cytomegalovirus infection. As for the study in general: Matching HLA type, along with CMV infection, was indicated by public TCR beta signatures.

Regarding the study as a whole: It was HLA-C-restricted CMV-specific TCR beta clonotypes that dominated the response ex vivo.

This rearrangement joins TRBV11-2 to TRBJ2-2; D gene unclear. This sample comprised cultured PBMCs, obtained from culture after CMV antigen stimulation. This clonotype originated in a human donor in good health (CMV status not recorded). Some clones in this sample may be carry-over from other donors' samples. The CDR3 DNA reads TGTGCCAGCAGGCGTCCCGGGCCCTTCAACACCGGGGAGCTGTTTTTT. Its protein is CASRRPGPFNTGELFF.